This T cell receptor (beta chain) originates from a study of blood T cell repertoires in COVID-19. Background on the study: Sources were T cells, B-cell-depleted T cells, or PBMCs; the material itself was cDNA or gDNA.

Patients from Seattle were sampled longitudinally, starting during active infection. Original analysis: Counts of nucleated cells, estimated from reference gene primer amplification, were obtained. TCRdb's copy holds only in-frame clones and misses some; the assay was immunoSEQ multiplex PCR. For V, J and clone size, that table is used; D and trimming come from the DNA. The sample gives roughly 440,000 clones, approximately 90% of which show up once; roughly 13% is in the top ten. Germline CDR1 and CDR2: SGHRS and YFSETQ. The length of the CDR3 is 14 residues. The V end lost 9 bases, the J end lost 4 bases, and 18 bases lay between the germline ends.

Sequencing used peripheral blood. The sequence was obtained from a woman aged 45-65 years with COVID-19, enrolled during active disease. This sequence joins TRBV5-1 and TRBJ2-3; weak D call: TRBD1 (6 bases). The CDR3 DNA follows: TGCGCCACCTACACCCCTGGGGGCGCAGATACGCAGTATTTT. Translation gives CATYTPGGADTQYF.